A selection of T cell receptor beta chains follows, all from one sample in a study of beta chain features in type 1 diabetes. Produced via immunoSEQ multiplex PCR; TCRdb's table is partial and in-frame only. The table includes roughly 150,000 clones, approximately 8.4% detected once. The source material was central memory CD4+ T cells from blood. The receptors originated from a man younger than 35 with type 1 diabetes. The CDR3 runs from the conserved cysteine through the conserved F or W. The D gene is left open where the match is weak. Clone sizes are given selectively: once, few, many, or a class where the clone is expanded.

clone_size: few; j_call: TRBJ2-7; cdr3_length: 14; v_call: TRBV2; d_call: NA; cdr3_aa: CASSVLAPAYEQYF; cdr3_nt: TGTGCCAGCAGTGTCCTTGCCCCGGCCTACGAGCAGTACTTC
clone_size: few; j_call: TRBJ2-7; cdr3_length: 15; v_call: TRBV25-1; d_call: TRBD1; cdr3_aa: CASSEEGDRAYEQYF; cdr3_nt: TGTGCCAGCAGTGAAGAGGGGGACAGAGCCTACGAGCAGTACTTC
clone_size: NA; j_call: TRBJ2-1; cdr3_length: 15; v_call: TRBV7-2; d_call: NA; cdr3_aa: CASSSRGSSYNEQFF; cdr3_nt: TGTGCCAGCAGCTCCCGAGGGAGCTCCTACAATGAGCAGTTCTTC
clone_size: NA; j_call: TRBJ2-2; cdr3_length: 14; v_call: TRBV10-1; d_call: TRBD1; cdr3_aa: CATGTGLNTGELFF; cdr3_nt: TGCGCCACCGGGACAGGTCTGAACACCGGGGAGCTGTTTTTT
clone_size: few; j_call: TRBJ2-7; cdr3_length: 12; v_call: TRBV10-3; d_call: NA; cdr3_aa: CAISVAGPEQYF; cdr3_nt: TGTGCCATCAGTGTCGCAGGGCCCGAGCAGTACTTC
clone_size: NA; j_call: TRBJ1-5; cdr3_length: 13; v_call: TRBV7-9; d_call: NA; cdr3_aa: CASSGESNQPQHF; cdr3_nt: TGTGCCAGCAGCGGGGAGAGCAATCAGCCCCAGCATTTT
clone_size: NA; j_call: TRBJ2-7; cdr3_length: 16; v_call: TRBV28; d_call: TRBD1; cdr3_aa: CASSPMGQGIWGEQYF; cdr3_nt: TGTGCCAGCAGTCCCATGGGACAGGGGATTTGGGGGGAGCAGTACTTC
clone_size: few; j_call: TRBJ1-6; cdr3_length: 17; v_call: TRBV4-3; d_call: NA; cdr3_aa: CASSQDQGSSYNSPLHF; cdr3_nt: TGCGCCAGCAGCCAAGATCAGGGGAGCTCCTATAATTCACCCCTCCACTTT
clone_size: NA; j_call: TRBJ2-7; cdr3_length: 14; v_call: TRBV29-1; d_call: NA; cdr3_aa: CSVRETGPGYEQYF; cdr3_nt: TGCAGCGTTAGGGAGACAGGTCCAGGGTACGAGCAGTACTTC
clone_size: few; j_call: TRBJ2-5; cdr3_length: 11; v_call: TRBV2; d_call: NA; cdr3_aa: CASGTKETQYF; cdr3_nt: TGTGCCAGCGGCACTAAAGAGACCCAGTACTTC
clone_size: NA; j_call: TRBJ1-2; cdr3_length: 13; v_call: TRBV7-2; d_call: TRBD1; cdr3_aa: CASSVDRVGGYTF; cdr3_nt: TGTGCCAGCAGCGTCGACAGGGTGGGTGGCTACACCTTC
clone_size: few; j_call: TRBJ2-3; cdr3_length: 13; v_call: TRBV5-4; d_call: TRBD1; cdr3_aa: CASSRGIADTQYF; cdr3_nt: TGCGCCAGCAGCAGGGGGATCGCAGATACGCAGTATTTT
clone_size: few; j_call: TRBJ1-5; cdr3_length: 13; v_call: TRBV18; d_call: NA; cdr3_aa: CASSLESNQPQHF; cdr3_nt: TGTGCCAGCTCATTGGAGTCAAATCAGCCCCAGCATTTT
clone_size: few; j_call: TRBJ1-6; cdr3_length: 16; v_call: TRBV5-1; d_call: NA; cdr3_aa: CASMERPAAFNSPLHF; cdr3_nt: TGCGCCAGCATGGAGCGTCCCGCAGCTTTTAATTCACCCCTCCACTTT
clone_size: NA; j_call: TRBJ1-1; cdr3_length: 14; v_call: TRBV7-2; d_call: TRBD1; cdr3_aa: CASSSGQENTEAFF; cdr3_nt: TGTGCCAGCAGCTCCGGACAGGAGAACACTGAAGCTTTCTTT
clone_size: NA; j_call: TRBJ1-5; cdr3_length: 13; v_call: TRBV30; d_call: NA; cdr3_aa: CAWSKQGDQPQHF; cdr3_nt: TGTGCCTGGAGTAAGCAGGGCGATCAGCCCCAGCATTTT
clone_size: NA; j_call: TRBJ1-5; cdr3_length: 13; v_call: TRBV10-3; d_call: NA; cdr3_aa: CAISENRDQPQHF; cdr3_nt: TGTGCCATCAGTGAGAACAGGGATCAGCCCCAGCATTTT
clone_size: NA; j_call: TRBJ1-1; cdr3_length: 14; v_call: TRBV14; d_call: TRBD1; cdr3_aa: CASSRSTGATEAFF; cdr3_nt: TGTGCCAGCAGCCGGAGCACAGGGGCCACTGAAGCTTTCTTT
clone_size: NA; j_call: TRBJ1-1; cdr3_length: 11; v_call: TRBV7-9; d_call: NA; cdr3_aa: CALQMNTEAFF; cdr3_nt: TGTGCCCTGCAGATGAACACTGAAGCTTTCTTT
clone_size: few; j_call: TRBJ2-7; cdr3_length: 14; v_call: TRBV28; d_call: NA; cdr3_aa: CASSPGGMNYEQYF; cdr3_nt: TGTGCCAGCAGCCCAGGGGGGATGAACTACGAGCAGTACTTC
clone_size: few; j_call: TRBJ1-4; cdr3_length: 13; v_call: TRBV6-1; d_call: NA; cdr3_aa: CASSGGQFEKLFF; cdr3_nt: TGTGCCAGCAGTGGCGGACAGTTTGAAAAACTGTTTTTT
clone_size: NA; j_call: TRBJ2-7; cdr3_length: 16; v_call: TRBV28; d_call: NA; cdr3_aa: CASSPTGGGSWDEQYF; cdr3_nt: TGTGCCAGCAGCCCCACGGGGGGCGGGAGTTGGGACGAGCAGTACTTC
clone_size: NA; j_call: TRBJ2-2; cdr3_length: 14; v_call: TRBV11-3; d_call: NA; cdr3_aa: CASSVRTGSGELFF; cdr3_nt: TGTGCCAGCAGCGTCAGAACAGGGTCCGGGGAGCTGTTTTTT
clone_size: few; j_call: TRBJ1-2; cdr3_length: 16; v_call: TRBV11-2; d_call: NA; cdr3_aa: CASSLNVIGVADGYTF; cdr3_nt: TGTGCCAGCAGCTTAAATGTGATAGGGGTCGCGGATGGCTACACCTTC
clone_size: few; j_call: TRBJ2-1; cdr3_length: 15; v_call: TRBV2; d_call: NA; cdr3_aa: CASSGTGGAFNEQFF; cdr3_nt: TGTGCCAGCAGTGGAACAGGAGGGGCTTTCAATGAGCAGTTCTTC
clone_size: NA; j_call: TRBJ1-2; cdr3_length: 15; v_call: TRBV19; d_call: NA; cdr3_aa: CASSMATGRDYGYTF; cdr3_nt: TGTGCCAGTAGTATGGCCACAGGCCGAGACTATGGCTACACCTTC
clone_size: NA; j_call: TRBJ2-5; cdr3_length: 15; v_call: TRBV2; d_call: NA; cdr3_aa: CASSDIGVRSGTQYF; cdr3_nt: TGTGCCAGCAGTGATATCGGTGTCAGGTCCGGGACCCAGTACTTC
clone_size: few; j_call: TRBJ1-2; cdr3_length: 14; v_call: TRBV6-6; d_call: TRBD1; cdr3_aa: CASSRDRGQHGYTF; cdr3_nt: TGTGCCAGCAGTAGGGACAGGGGGCAGCATGGCTACACCTTC
clone_size: few; j_call: TRBJ2-1; cdr3_length: 12; v_call: TRBV11-2; d_call: NA; cdr3_aa: CASSLDGPSQFF; cdr3_nt: TGTGCCAGCAGCTTAGATGGGCCTTCCCAGTTCTTC
clone_size: few; j_call: TRBJ2-1; cdr3_length: 13; v_call: TRBV7-2; d_call: NA; cdr3_aa: CASSRYVRSEQFF; cdr3_nt: TGTGCCAGCAGCCGGTACGTCAGGTCTGAGCAGTTCTTC
clone_size: many; j_call: TRBJ2-1; cdr3_length: 15; v_call: TRBV29-1; d_call: TRBD2; cdr3_aa: CSVAFGTSGRDEQFF; cdr3_nt: TGCAGCGTTGCCTTCGGGACTAGCGGGAGAGATGAGCAGTTCTTC
clone_size: few; j_call: TRBJ2-5; cdr3_length: 14; v_call: TRBV27; d_call: NA; cdr3_aa: CASSLDRDLQTQYF; cdr3_nt: TGTGCCAGCAGTTTAGACCGGGACTTACAGACCCAGTACTTC